The present T cell receptor beta chain was sequenced within a study of control samples from healthy donors and cancer patients. The CDR3 contains 15 residues. The V end was cut by 0 bases, the J end by 3 bases, with 9 bases between. Germline-derived CDR1 and CDR2 are KGHSH and LQKENI. TCRdb keeps only in-frame clones here, not all; method: immunoSEQ multiplex PCR. This sample has 100,000 to 150,000 clones; 92% occur once, and the top ten carry 0.55% to 0.6%. The V and J genes are TRBV18 and TRBJ1-3, with a possible D match to TRBD1 (5 bases). This sequence was found in a man older than 75 with head and neck cancer. Material for sequencing was PBMCs. CDR3 sequence reads: CASSPPAGNGNTIYF. In DNA form, the CDR3 reads TGTGCCAGCTCACCACCGGCAGGGAATGGAAACACCATATATTTT.